This TCR beta chain was sequenced during a study of blood T cells in healthy people across ages. Through a sample-barcoded 5' primer and a J-beta primer mix, a second PCR was run for roughly 6 to 12 cycles. TCRdb ran MiXCR on the 5' RACE reads and lists one entry per CDR3 protein. The sample lists hundreds of thousands of distinct CDR3 sequences; approximately 40% were seen once. This receptor was identified in a man older than 75 in good health. Input material: blood.

CDR3 amino acids: CAWSMQHGITDTQYF. The CDR3 bases are TGTGCCTGGAGTATGCAGCATGGGATCACAGATACGCAGTATTTT. The J gene is TRBJ2-3, the V gene TRBV30; D not certain. The CDR3 has 15 amino acids. Germline assignment: CDR1 GTSNPN and CDR2 SVGIG (reference sequence). Trimming stripped 2 bases from V and 2 bases from J, with 14 bases between.